The present T cell receptor (beta chain) was sequenced within a study of early T cells in non-severe SARS-CoV-2 infection. Study conclusions and caveats: Sequences matched to VDJdb favored anti-spike CD8 responses, while private and CD4 specificities were missed.

There are many counts of this clonotype. The antigen is undetermined. Attached unique molecular identifiers marked individual cDNA molecules. TCRdb processed the 5' RACE reads anew with MiXCR; each CDR3 protein has one entry. The sample consists of 43,000 or so distinct CDR3 sequences, about 4% of them appearing once. Losses at the gene ends were 10 bases for V and 1 base for J; bases not matched to a gene: 6. This CDR3 is 16 amino acids long. CDR1 MNHEY and CDR2 SVGAGI come from the germline V gene. Sequencing input: whole blood. The chain combines TRBV6-5 with TRBJ2-6; 11 positions match TRBD1. This clonotype was obtained from an adult who was a healthcare worker with PCR-confirmed SARS-CoV-2 infection or an uninfected control (not recorded which). The CDR3 is CATVRDRGSGANVLTF. CDR3 nucleotide sequence: TGTGCCACCGTACGGGACAGGGGGTCTGGGGCCAACGTCCTGACTTTC.